Following are 2 T cell receptor beta chains from one sample sequenced in a study of cytotoxic CD8 clonotypes in ibrutinib-treated CLL. The protocol was immunoSEQ multiplex PCR, while the TCRdb copy is restricted to in-frame clones and leaves out a portion. Of about 140,000 clones listed, about 91% were seen once; the top ten hold less than 14%. Sequencing used PBMCs, obtained after 12 months of ibrutinib treatment. The origin of the receptors is a human donor with chronic lymphocytic leukemia.

The J gene is TRBJ2-1, the V gene TRBV11-1; D is possibly TRBD2 (5 bases). The CDR3 runs to 14 residues. Trimming removed 2 bases from V and 7 bases from J, with 12 bases in between. From germline, CDR1 is SGHAT and CDR2 FQDESV (reference sequence). In DNA, the CDR3 is TGTGCCAGCAGCTTACTGAGGACTCCTAATGAGCAGTTCTTC. Translation: CASSLLRTPNEQFF.

The chain couples TRBV28 to TRBJ2-6; a weak D match, TRBD2 (6 bases). Germline CDR1 and CDR2: MDHEN and SYDVKM. The CDR3 is 15 residues long. V was trimmed by 5 bases and J by 2 bases, leaving 10 bases between them. CDR3 nucleotide sequence: TGTGCCAGCAGTCCGGGGACTGCTGGGGCCAACGTCCTGACTTTC. Its protein product is CASSPGTAGANVLTF.